These 27 T cell receptor beta chains were all obtained from the same sample, sequenced in a study of blood T cell repertoires in COVID-19. Sequencing was performed with immunoSEQ multiplex PCR; in TCRdb, only in-frame clones are kept and a portion is missing. The sample has some 130,000 clones, about nine tenths seen once. The sample taken for sequencing was peripheral blood. These receptors were taken from a man between 60 and 75 years old with COVID-19, enrolled during active disease.

The rearrangement joins TRBV6-6 to TRBJ1-4; tentatively, D is TRBD1 (5 bases). V lost 5 bases and J 6 bases, leaving 25 bases between the germline ends. This CDR3 region has 18 residues. Germline CDR1 and CDR2: MNHNY and SVGAGI (reference sequence). The CDR3 DNA reads TGTGCCAGCAGTCGGGGGGGAAAGGGATCCAGTTACGATGAAAAACTGTTTTTT. Translating it yields CASSRGGKGSSYDEKLFF.

J is TRBJ1-5 and V is TRBV19, with 9 bases aligning to TRBD1. With V trimmed by 3 bases and J by 1 base, 7 bases remained unmatched. This CDR3 spans 17 amino acids. The germline V gene has CDR1 LNHDA and CDR2 SQIVND (reference sequence). The CDR3 protein is CASSIGTGRGSNQPQHF. The CDR3 region has the DNA TGTGCCAGTAGTATTGGGACAGGGAGAGGGAGCAATCAGCCCCAGCATTTT.

The chain uses TRBV10-2 and TRBJ1-5, with 7 bases matching TRBD1. The germline V gene encodes CDR1 WSHSY and CDR2 SAAADI. The trim removed 2 bases at V and 7 bases at J, leaving 5 bases unmatched. This CDR3 is 14 amino acids long. The CDR3 bases are TGCGCCAGCAGTGAGGGACAGGACGGGCAGCCCCAGCATTTT. Its protein product is CASSEGQDGQPQHF.

A single count supports this clone. The chain links TRBV7-9 to TRBJ2-2, with 9 bases fitting TRBD2. The CDR3 has 16 residues. Per the germline V gene, CDR1 is SEHNR and CDR2 is FQNEAQ (reference sequence). Trimming took 7 bases from V and 0 from J; bases not matched to a gene: 6. CDR3: CASTRLAATNTGELFF. The CDR3 DNA reads as TGTGCCAGCACCCGACTAGCGGCCACGAACACCGGGGAGCTGTTTTTT.

The chain couples TRBV13 to TRBJ2-7; 10 positions agree with TRBD2. The junction had 1 base not matched to a gene; V was cut back by 5 bases and J by 3 bases. The CDR3 runs 13 residues. The germline V gene has CDR1 PRHDT and CDR2 FYEKMQ (reference sequence). The CDR3 coding sequence is TGTGCCAGCAGCCGGACTAGCGGCTACGAGCAGTACTTC. It yields the protein CASSRTSGYEQYF.

The V call is TRBV12-3 or TRBV12-4, the J call TRBJ1-5, with unresolved D. The CDR3 is made up of 13 amino acids. V lost 7 bases, J lost 3 bases, and 10 bases lay in between. CDR3 bases: TGTGCCAGCATCCCCCGGGACAATCAGCCCCAGCATTTT. This gives the protein CASIPRDNQPQHF.

The chain links TRBV28 to TRBJ2-7; possible D gene TRBD2, 5 bases. Looked up from germline, CDR1 is MDHEN and CDR2 is SYDVKM. The CDR3 runs 13 residues. Trimming took off 7 bases at V and 0 bases at J, with 10 bases between the two ends. CDR3 region: CASTPAVSYEQYF. CDR3 DNA: TGTGCCAGCACCCCAGCGGTCTCCTACGAGCAGTACTTC.

Only one count was recorded for this clone. The rearrangement uses TRBV6-2 or TRBV6-3 and TRBJ2-3; a possible D gene is TRBD2 (5 bases). V dropped 2 bases and J dropped 7 bases, with 7 bases sitting between them. The CDR3 is 12 residues long. Germline CDR1 reads MNHEY; CDR2 reads SVGEGT. In DNA form, the CDR3 reads TGTGCCAGCAGTTACGGGGAGAATACGCAGTATTTT. This encodes CASSYGENTQYF.

This chain joins TRBV4-2 and TRBJ2-7; 9 nucleotides match TRBD2. The J segment lost 2 bases and the V segment lost 0 bases, leaving 8 bases of the junction unmatched. The germline V gene encodes CDR1 LGHNA and CDR2 YNFKEQ. CDR3 length equals 17 residues. The CDR3 DNA follows: TGTGCCAGCAGCCAAGAGAGGGCTAGCGGGGAGGCCTACGAGCAGTACTTC. This translates into CASSQERASGEAYEQYF.

This rearrangement joins TRBV11-3 to TRBJ2-2, with D perhaps matching TRBD1 (6 bases). The CDR3 is 15 residues long. Germline lookup yields CDR1 SGHNT and CDR2 YENEEA. Deletions cut 3 bases from V and 2 bases from J, with 10 bases between. CDR3: CASSLGDTNTGELFF. The CDR3 DNA sequence: TGTGCCAGCAGCTTGGGGGACACCAACACCGGGGAGCTGTTTTTT. Full variable domain (outside the CDR3, taken from reference TRBV11-3 and TRBJ2-2): EAGVVQSPRYKIIEKKQPVAFWCNPISGHNTLYWYLQNLGQGPELLIRYENEEAVDDSQLPKDRFSAERLKGVDSTLKIQPAELGDSAVYLCASSLGDTNTGELFFGEGSRLTVL.

This clone occurred once. The CDR3 nucleotides are TGTGCCAGCAGTTTTTCTAGGGGGACTAGCTATGGCTACACCTTC. It encodes CASSFSRGTSYGYTF. The chain uses TRBV27 and TRBJ1-2; D is perhaps TRBD1 (6 bases). Trimming stripped 3 bases from V and 4 bases from J, with 15 bases between. CDR1 and CDR2 (germline): MNHEY, SMNVEV (reference sequence). The CDR3 is made up of 15 amino acids.

The chain employs TRBV27 and TRBJ2-7, with TRBD2 as a possible D gene (5 bases). Germline loops: CDR1 MNHEY, CDR2 SMNVEV (reference sequence). The CDR3 loop spans 16 amino acids. The V gene lost 5 bases and the J gene lost 0 bases, with 17 bases spanning the gap. CDR3 residues: CASSTRSGGSSYEQYF. CDR3 DNA: TGTGCCAGCAGTACAAGGAGCGGAGGAAGCTCCTACGAGCAGTACTTC.

This clone was observed once. V is TRBV5-1 and J is TRBJ1-1; 7 nucleotides match TRBD1. V lost 5 bases, J lost 4 bases, and 5 bases stayed unmatched. The CDR3 has 13 amino acids. Germline V gene sequence: CDR1 SGHRS, CDR2 YFSETQ. CDR3 amino acids: CASRYRDSTEAFF. The CDR3 nucleotides read TGCGCCAGCAGGTACAGGGACAGCACTGAAGCTTTCTTT.

The DNA of the CDR3 is TGTGCCAGCAGTTTATCACCGGGACAGGGGGCTATGACTGAAGCTTTCTTT. Its translation is CASSLSPGQGAMTEAFF. This sequence joins TRBV27 and TRBJ1-1; 12 bases fit TRBD1. The CDR3 has 17 amino acids. Germline CDR1 MNHEY, CDR2 SMNVEV (reference sequence). J lost 5 bases, V lost 0 bases, and 7 bases had no gene match.

The CDR3 sequence is CASSFLDRGLLNTEAFF. The CDR3, as DNA: TGTGCCAGCAGCTTCTTGGACAGGGGGCTACTGAACACTGAAGCTTTCTTT. The rearrangement uses TRBV11-2 and TRBJ1-1; TRBD1 matches at 11 bases. The CDR3 runs to 17 residues. The ends lost 3 bases at V and 0 bases at J; junction bases unmatched: 6. Germline CDR1 is SGHAT and CDR2 is FQNNGV.

This rearrangement joins TRBV9 to TRBJ1-1; possible D gene TRBD1, 5 bases. V was clipped by 0 bases and J by 0 bases, with 15 bases between them. The CDR3 spans 17 residues. Germline V gene data show CDR1 as SGDLS and CDR2 as YYNGEE. The CDR3 sequence is CASSVDAGLAMNTEAFF. CDR3 DNA sequence: TGTGCCAGCAGCGTAGATGCAGGGTTAGCCATGAACACTGAAGCTTTCTTT.

This chain links TRBV6-2 or TRBV6-3 with TRBJ2-7; 13 nucleotides agree with TRBD2. The CDR3 totals 15 residues. Germline V CDR1 and CDR2: MNHEY, SVGEGT. Unmatched junction bases numbered 6, after V lost 5 bases and J lost 5 bases. The CDR3 sequence is CASSLAGTSGNEQYF. Written as DNA, the CDR3 is TGTGCCAGCAGTCTGGCCGGGACTAGCGGGAACGAGCAGTACTTC.

The chain carries TRBV6-2 or TRBV6-3 and TRBJ1-2; D gene unclear. Trimming stripped 5 bases from V and 4 bases from J, with 14 bases between. This CDR3 contains 14 residues. Germline V gene sequence: CDR1 MNHEY, CDR2 SVGEGT. The CDR3 nucleotides are TGTGCCAGCAGTCCCCGGGGAGCAACCTATGGCTACACCTTC. This gives the protein CASSPRGATYGYTF.

The chain carries TRBV5-1 and TRBJ1-1, with D unclear. Germline CDR1 is SGHRS and CDR2 is YFSETQ. This CDR3 has 15 amino acids. V shed 3 bases and J shed 0 bases, with 12 bases lying between them. In DNA form, the CDR3 reads TGCGCCAGCAGCTCTAGACACGGGATGAACACTGAAGCTTTCTTT. This sequence encodes CASSSRHGMNTEAFF.

This chain connects TRBV5-5 to TRBJ1-1; D gene unclear. The germline V gene has CDR1 SGHKS and CDR2 YYEKEE (reference sequence). V was shortened by 4 bases and J by 0 bases, with 13 bases between the two germline ends. The CDR3 consists of 15 residues. The CDR3 region is CASSPLAGMNTEAFF. The DNA of the CDR3 is TGTGCCAGCAGCCCCCTCGCGGGTATGAACACTGAAGCTTTCTTT.

The chain uses TRBV2 and TRBJ2-3; 13 bases line up with TRBD2. J was trimmed by 3 bases and V by 8 bases; bases with no gene match: 2. From germline, CDR1 is SNHLY and CDR2 FYNNEI. This CDR3 contains 14 residues. CDR3 DNA: TGTGCCAGCGGGACTAGCGGGAAAACAGATACGCAGTATTTT. Its protein product is CASGTSGKTDTQYF.

In its sample, this clone was seen once. The J gene is TRBJ2-6, the V gene TRBV7-9; TRBD1 is a possible D gene (5 bases). Germline CDR1 and CDR2: SEHNR and FQNEAQ (reference sequence). This CDR3 is 16 amino acids long. V shed 5 bases and J shed 1 base, with 12 bases lying between them. In DNA form, the CDR3 reads TGTGCCAGCAGCATTTCCAGGGTGTCTGGGGCCAACGTCCTGACTTTC. Translation: CASSISRVSGANVLTF.

The chain has TRBV9 and TRBJ1-1; D gene ambiguous. The CDR3 contains 15 residues. Trimming took off 0 bases at V and 4 bases at J, with 13 bases between the two ends. Germline assignment: CDR1 SGDLS and CDR2 YYNGEE. The CDR3 spells CASSVAQTEPTEAFF. CDR3 DNA sequence: TGTGCCAGCAGCGTAGCTCAAACAGAACCCACTGAAGCTTTCTTT.

V is TRBV28 and J is TRBJ2-7; perhaps TRBD1 as D (5 bases). Per germline, CDR1 MDHEN and CDR2 SYDVKM. V was shortened by 7 bases and J by 1 base, with 8 bases between the two germline ends. The CDR3 is 12 amino acids. As DNA, the CDR3 is TGTGCCAGCAAAACAGGTTCCTACGAGCAGTACTTC. Translating it yields CASKTGSYEQYF.

The chain links TRBV24-1 to TRBJ2-1, with TRBD2 matching 11 bases. Trimming removed 3 bases from V and 4 bases from J; junction bases left unmatched: 4. The CDR3 extends over 16 amino acids. Germline CDR1 and CDR2: KGHDR and SFDVKD. In DNA form, the CDR3 reads TGTGCCACCAGTGATCCGACTAGCGGGGTATACAATGAGCAGTTCTTC. It specifies CATSDPTSGVYNEQFF.

V and J are TRBV6-2 or TRBV6-3 and TRBJ1-1; D not resolved. CDR1 and CDR2 (germline): MNHEY, SVGEGT. Trimming took off 5 bases at V and 5 bases at J, with 12 bases between the two ends. The CDR3 runs to 13 residues. The CDR3 region is CASSPFEDTEAFF. The CDR3 DNA reads TGTGCCAGCAGTCCCTTCGAGGATACTGAAGCTTTCTTT.

The CDR3 sequence is CASTAGTANNYGYTF. The CDR3, as DNA: TGTGCCAGCACAGCCGGGACAGCAAATAACTATGGCTACACCTTC. V and J are TRBV6-5 and TRBJ1-2, with 7 bases fitting TRBD1. The germline V gene encodes CDR1 MNHEY and CDR2 SVGAGI. Trimming took 7 bases from V and 1 from J; bases not matched to a gene: 9. The CDR3 is 15 amino acids.